This T cell receptor (beta chain) stems from a study of Graves' ophthalmopathy and Graves' hyperthyroidism (dated by TCRdb to the late 2010s). For the wider study: Peripheral blood was collected before any treatment was given, at the time of initial diagnosis. To tell Graves' ophthalmopathy apart from Graves' hyperthyroidism, and to predict which patients would progress to ophthalmopathy, the study relied on TCR beta repertoire signatures. To explore V-J signatures distinguishing ophthalmopathy from hyperthyroidism, a discovery set of 100 patients (roughly 45 ophthalmopathy, around 55 stable hyperthyroidism) was enrolled. In total, approximately 130 blood samples were TCR-sequenced: around 42 ophthalmopathy, under 80 hyperthyroidism and some 17 hyperthyroidism-to-ophthalmopathy patients. An independent validation cohort comprised some 18 hyperthyroidism patients and 17 patients who later progressed from hyperthyroidism to ophthalmopathy. In six or seven hyperthyroidism patients, the T-cell repertoires found in thyroid tissue were compared with those found in blood. Following sample collection, hyperthyroidism patients were given methimazole at a starting dose of 30 mg daily, and ophthalmopathy patients were given high-dose intravenous methylprednisolone. The 100 discovery patients were randomly split 7:3 into training and test sets.

For repertoire sequencing, TCR beta CDR3 regions were amplified from RNA transcripts. A first-round RT-PCR used HTBI primers with the Qiagen OneStep RT-PCR kit, followed by a second-round multiplex PCR, size selection and purification. Libraries were sequenced paired-end with 100 bp reads on an Illumina HiSeq2000. The study's processing was this. SOAPnuke was used to process the reads, throwing out any read that had adapters, had uncalled bases, had a mean Phred below 15, or lacked an exact constant-primer or identifier match. COPE v1.2.5 was used to merge the high-quality paired reads. Each unique nucleotide sequence was treated as a clonotype, and MiTCR v1.1 was used to align the clonotypes to the IMGT TRB V, D and J references. Analysis was restricted to V-J combinations with a frequency above 0.0001, which covered about 99% of repertoires. A TCR clonal expansion and chaos score per V-J combination was defined as the ratio of F50 clonal expansion to chaos observed in the TCRdist matrix. Welch's t-statistics and random forest were used to reduce the features to about twelve V-J combinations, which were then used as input to a naive Bayes classifier. The Morisita-Horn index was used to measure how similar the thyroid and blood repertoires were. TCRdb redid the processing of the public reads, applying fastp at Q25 and MiXCR, and retained in-frame beta chains. Duplicate CDR3 protein sequences are folded into a single record with the most common DNA and genes. TCRdb's processing, not the authors' own work, is the source of the V and J calls. The sample records hundreds of thousands of distinct CDR3 sequences, 22% of which are singletons. Around 7% of the sample belongs to the ten largest clones.

Results and caveats for the whole study, not just this receptor: Most expanded thyroid clonotypes with a frequency above 0.001 also appeared in blood, which suggests that blood repertoires may reflect the immune response in the thyroid. Sample size was not statistically predetermined, and group allocation was not concealed from the investigators. In cross-validation, the 13-signature model distinguished ophthalmopathy from stable hyperthyroidism with approximately 90% sensitivity and roughly 84% specificity, while in the test set the corresponding values were about 80% and 75%. In validation, the model predicted ophthalmopathy progression with 70.59% sensitivity and around 72% specificity; some 13 predicted patients were CT-confirmed with GO in a median of 6.5 months.

Stable hyperthyroidism was defined as no progression to ophthalmopathy within 18 months of follow-up. The hyperthyroidism patients were 18 to 65 years old and newly diagnosed, with a disease duration of less than 2 months. Patients with other autoimmune diseases, uncontrolled infections, pregnancy or lactation were excluded. Clinical symptoms, serum thyroxine, TRAb, thyroid ultrasound and orbital computed tomography were used for diagnosis. PBMCs were isolated from 10 ml of fresh peripheral blood by Ficoll-Paque density gradient centrifugation. Total RNA was extracted with Trizol reagent and quality-checked on an Agilent 2100 Bioanalyzer. Turning to this clonotype: Its specific antigen is unknown. The sample holds no much larger clone one base away, and base qualities are not on file.

Sequenced material: peripheral blood. The receptor was isolated from a woman aged 18-29 years with stable Graves' hyperthyroidism. Some clones in this sample may be carry-over from other donors' samples. Donor details come from another sample of the same person, matched by shared clones.

CDR3 protein: CASSYEDQPQHF. The nucleotide sequence is TGTGCCAGCAGTTACGAAGATCAGCCCCAGCATTTT. This chain is built from TRBV6-5 and TRBJ1-5; a confident D gene designation cannot be given. The CDR3 starts with the cysteine, ends with the phenylalanine, and has 12 residues. The retained sequence is limited to the CDR3, 36 bases, with the frame set at the first base. CDR1 and CDR2, looked up from the germline V gene, are MNHEY and SVGAGI. V is cut by 2 bases and J by 5 bases, and the space between the germline ends is 4 bases.